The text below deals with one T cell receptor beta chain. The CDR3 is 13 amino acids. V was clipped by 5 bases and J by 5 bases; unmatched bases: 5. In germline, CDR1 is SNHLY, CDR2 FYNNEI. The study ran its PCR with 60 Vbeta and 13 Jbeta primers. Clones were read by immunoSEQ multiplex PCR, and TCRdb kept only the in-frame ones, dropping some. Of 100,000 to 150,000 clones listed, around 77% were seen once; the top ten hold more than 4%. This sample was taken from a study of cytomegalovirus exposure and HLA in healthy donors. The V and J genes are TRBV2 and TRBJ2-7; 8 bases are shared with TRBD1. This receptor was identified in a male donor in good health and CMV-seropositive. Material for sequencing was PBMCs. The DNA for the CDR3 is TGTGCCAGCAGTTACGGACAGGGCGACGAGCAGTACTTC. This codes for CASSYGQGDEQYF.